Shown below are 15 T cell receptor beta chains from a single sample sequenced in a study of blood T cell repertoires in COVID-19. Libraries were prepared by immunoSEQ multiplex PCR; TCRdb keeps only in-frame clonotypes and omits some of them. The profile shows more than 85,000 clones, more than 80% of them singletons. Input material: peripheral blood. Receptors originate from a human donor in a cohort sampled during active COVID-19.

The CDR3 is CASINTGQGANEQFF. The CDR3 DNA reads TGTGCCAGCATAAACACCGGACAGGGGGCAAATGAGCAGTTCTTC. The V and J genes are TRBV28 and TRBJ2-1, with 11 bases that match TRBD1. V shed 7 bases, J shed 7 bases, and the junction held 9 bases outside the gene matches. Germline-derived CDR1 and CDR2 are MDHEN and SYDVKM. The CDR3 totals 15 residues.

V is TRBV28 and J is TRBJ2-1; 9 positions agree with TRBD1. V shed 7 bases, J shed 4 bases, and the junction held 8 bases outside the gene matches. This CDR3 region has 15 residues. Germline CDR1 reads MDHEN; CDR2 reads SYDVKM. The CDR3 is CASITGTGNYNEQFF. CDR3 coding DNA: TGTGCCAGCATTACCGGGACAGGGAATTACAATGAGCAGTTCTTC.

This rearrangement joins TRBV4-1 to TRBJ1-6; D might be TRBD1 (6 bases). The germline gives CDR1 MGHRA, CDR2 YSYEKL. Trimming stripped 1 base from V and 8 bases from J, with 12 bases between. The length of the CDR3 is 15 residues. The CDR3: CASSQGTVLDSPLHF. The DNA of the CDR3 is TGCGCCAGCAGCCAAGGGACAGTTTTAGATTCACCCCTCCACTTT.

This clone was seen once. The chain recombines TRBV7-3 with TRBJ2-2, with a possible D match to TRBD1 (6 bases). Trimming pared 5 bases from V and 2 bases from J, leaving 12 bases between. The CDR3 has 15 residues. Germline V lookup: CDR1 SGHTA, CDR2 FQGTGA. The CDR3 sequence is CASSPMTGNTGELFF. DNA for the CDR3: TGTGCCAGCAGCCCCATGACAGGAAACACCGGGGAGCTGTTTTTT.

In this sample, this clone turned up a few times. CDR3: CASSLEPRARNYGYTF. The CDR3 nucleotides read TGTGCCAGCAGCTTAGAACCTCGTGCGCGCAACTATGGCTACACCTTC. This rearrangement joins TRBV7-9 to TRBJ1-2; no definite D call. The CDR3 spans 16 residues. Trimming removed 1 base at V and 2 bases at J, with 14 bases between. Germline values: CDR1 SEHNR, CDR2 FQNEAQ (reference sequence).

This clone was counted a single time. The CDR3, as DNA: TGCGCCAGCAGCTTGAGTCAGGCTAATGAAAAACTGTTTTTT. It translates to CASSLSQANEKLFF. The J gene is TRBJ1-4, the V gene TRBV5-1, with no clear D. The CDR3 sequence is 14 residues long. Deletions cut 1 base from V and 3 bases from J, with 7 bases between. Germline V gives CDR1 SGHRS, CDR2 YFSETQ.

This chain connects TRBV9 to TRBJ2-3; the D gene is possibly TRBD2 (5 bases). The CDR3 runs to 15 residues. Trimming pared 0 bases from V and 3 bases from J, leaving 11 bases between. Germline values: CDR1 SGDLS, CDR2 YYNGEE. The CDR3 protein is CASSVAAGGTDTQYF. In nucleotides, the CDR3 is TGTGCCAGCAGCGTAGCGGCGGGTGGGACAGATACGCAGTATTTT.

The chain couples TRBV2 to TRBJ2-1; D possibly corresponds to TRBD2 (5 bases). The germline CDR1 and CDR2 sequences are SNHLY and FYNNEI. CDR3 length: 16 amino acids. Between the trimmed V and J ends, which lost 11 bases and 3 bases, there was a span of 23 bases. CDR3 in DNA: TGTGCCGTTCCCCCCAAGGAGGCCACCTTCTACAATGAGCAGTTCTTC. Encoded protein: CAVPPKEATFYNEQFF.

On this clone: Distinct nucleotide sequences in the sample also encode this CDR3. This chain uses TRBV4-2 with TRBJ2-5; a weak D match, TRBD2 (5 bases). The CDR3 has 13 residues. V was shortened by 1 base and J by 9 bases, with 12 bases between the two germline ends. Germline V gene lookup returns CDR1 LGHNA and CDR2 YNFKEQ. CDR3 sequence reads: CASSQAGAAAQYF. CDR3 DNA: TGTGCCAGCAGCCAAGCTGGAGCGGCAGCCCAGTACTTC.

The rearrangement joins TRBV7-2 to TRBJ2-2, with 8 bases lining up with TRBD1. CDR1 SGHTA and CDR2 FQGNSA come from the germline V gene. Unmatched junction bases numbered 0, after V lost 4 bases and J lost 5 bases. This CDR3 is 13 amino acids long. CDR3 residues: CASSWTGTGELFF. CDR3 coding DNA: TGTGCCAGCAGCTGGACAGGGACCGGGGAGCTGTTTTTT.

This clone was detected only a few times. The chain carries TRBV7-2 and TRBJ2-2; 9 bases fit TRBD1. CDR3 length equals 16 residues. V shed 3 bases, J shed 1 base, and the junction held 3 bases outside the gene matches. Germline lookup yields CDR1 SGHTA and CDR2 FQGNSA. CDR3 in amino acids: CASSFGGQGNTGELFF. For the CDR3, the DNA is TGTGCCAGCAGCTTTGGGGGACAGGGGAACACCGGGGAGCTGTTTTTT.

CDR3 amino acids: CASSPLGLDTGELFF. As DNA, the CDR3 is TGTGCCAGCTCACCACTGGGCTTGGACACCGGGGAGCTGTTTTTT. V gene TRBV18 combines with J gene TRBJ2-2; D is undetermined. CDR3 length equals 15 residues. Germline V gives CDR1 KGHSH, CDR2 LQKENI. V was clipped by 1 base and J by 3 bases, with 9 bases between them.

This clone was seen more than once but under ten times. The J gene is TRBJ1-6, the V gene TRBV6-5, with 7 bases matching TRBD1. After removal of 11 bases from V and 8 bases from J, the junction contained 12 bases not matched to a gene. The CDR3 runs 14 residues. CDR1 is MNHEY, CDR2 SVGAGI, per germline. The CDR3: CAAGFTGDHSPLHF. CDR3 sequence (DNA): TGTGCCGCGGGATTCACAGGGGATCATTCACCCCTCCACTTT.

V is TRBV5-5 and J is TRBJ2-1; D may be TRBD2 (6 bases). The CDR3 sequence is 12 residues long. CDR1 SGHKS and CDR2 YYEKEE come from the germline V gene (reference sequence). Trimming pared 0 bases from V and 15 bases from J, leaving 13 bases between. The CDR3 is CASSLVGGRPFF. The CDR3 DNA sequence: TGTGCCAGCAGCTTGGTTGGGGGGAGGCCGTTCTTC.

The chain recombines TRBV2 with TRBJ2-2, with D uncertain. V was shortened by 5 bases and J by 6 bases, with 4 bases between the two germline ends. CDR3 length: 11 residues. Germline values: CDR1 SNHLY, CDR2 FYNNEI. The CDR3 DNA sequence: TGTGCCAGCAGTTTCGCCGGGGAGCTGTTTTTT. This sequence encodes CASSFAGELFF.